The sample holds one count of the clone carrying this T cell receptor (beta chain). Its target is not known. This sample is part of a study of graft-versus-host responses after intestinal transplantation. Looking at the study overall: Transplantation in recipients was multivisceral, liver-intestinal, or isolated intestinal. Uniformly, recipients were administered anti-thymocyte globulin induction with subsequent tacrolimus and steroids for approximately three years. Study-wide results and caveats: Detected in recipient marrow were GvH clones, some of which were first observed in ileum or blood. Allografts of one patient group, those with graft-donor T cell macrochimerism, had high graft-versus-host to host-versus-graft clonal ratios.

The CDR3 covers 13 residues. V lost 5 bases and J 5 bases, leaving 13 bases between the germline ends. Germline loops: CDR1 SGHNT, CDR2 YENEEA. The method was immunoSEQ multiplex PCR; TCRdb's version includes in-frame clones alone and lacks a portion of them. Among under 90,000 clones listed, 80% to 95% were seen once. The chain uses TRBV11-3 and TRBJ2-7, with D possibly TRBD2 on 6 matching bases. The sample consisted of unstimulated CD4+ T cells sorted from spleen or lymph node cells, taken before transplant. This TCR was sampled from a human donor who was the organ donor for an intestinal transplant. CDR3 sequence (DNA): TGTGCCAGCAGCCCGCTAGCGTCTAACGAGCAGTACTTC. This sequence encodes CASSPLASNEQYF.